The 8 T cell receptor beta chains listed next were all sequenced from one sample in a study of cytomegalovirus exposure and HLA in healthy donors. Primers for the PCR totalled 60 Vbeta and 13 Jbeta. The data were produced by immunoSEQ multiplex PCR, yet TCRdb's version contains in-frame clones alone and is incomplete. The sample carries roughly 250,000 clones, 80% to 90% recorded once. The sample was PBMCs. The receptors shown here come from a woman between 40 and 50 years old in good health and CMV-seropositive.

The V call is TRBV2, the J call TRBJ2-5, with D perhaps matching TRBD2 (7 bases). Trimming shortened V by 10 bases and J by 2 bases, and 23 bases separated the two germline ends. Germline CDR1 is SNHLY and CDR2 is FYNNEI. The CDR3 has 16 residues. CDR3 DNA: TGTGCCACCAAGGGGGGGGACCCGAGCAGTCAAGAGACCCAGTACTTC. It codes for CATKGGDPSSQETQYF.

The rearrangement uses TRBV15 and TRBJ2-3, with 7 bases identical to TRBD2. Germline V lookup: CDR1 LNHNV, CDR2 YYDKDF (reference sequence). The J segment lost 1 base and the V segment lost 8 bases, leaving 3 bases of the junction unmatched. This CDR3 contains 13 residues. The CDR3 DNA reads TGTGCCACCCGCGGGAGCCGCACAGATACGCAGTATTTT. Amino acids: CATRGSRTDTQYF.

J is TRBJ1-1 and V is TRBV6-1; TRBD1 matches 11 bases. This CDR3 has 15 amino acids. The V and J ends lost 2 bases and 6 bases, in that order; junction bases with no gene match: 5. CDR1 is MNHNS and CDR2 is SASEGT in the germline V gene. CDR3 nucleotides: TGTGCCAGCAGTGAACGGCGGGGACAGGGGGCTGAAGCTTTCTTT. It yields the protein CASSERRGQGAEAFF.

The chain uses TRBV9 and TRBJ2-2; 7 positions agree with TRBD2. Trimming took 0 bases from V and 5 from J; bases not matched to a gene: 4. The CDR3 extends over 15 amino acids. The V gene's germline CDR1 is SGDLS and CDR2 YYNGEE. This chain's CDR3 is CASSVEREGTGELFF. The CDR3 DNA sequence: TGTGCCAGCAGCGTAGAGAGGGAGGGAACCGGGGAGCTGTTTTTT.

Concerning this clone: At one of its ends the junction is not consistent with the germline gene, which may arise from a read error. The chain links TRBV29-1 to TRBJ2-6, with a tentative D call TRBD1 (5 bases). This CDR3 is built from 15 residues. Germline V gene data show CDR1 as SQVTM and CDR2 as ANQGSEA. The CDR3 loop reads CSVETPSPGANGLTF. The CDR3 DNA follows: TGCAGCGTTGAGACCCCCTCCCCTGGGGCCAACGGCCTGACTTTC. Drawing the rest from reference TRBV29-1 and TRBJ2-6, the complete variable domain is SAVISQKPSRDICQRGTSLTIQCQVDSQVTMMFWYRQQPGQSLTLIATANQGSEATYESGFVIDKFPISRPNLTFSTLTVSNMSPEDSSIYLCSVETPSPGANGLTFGAGSRLTVL.

This sequence joins TRBV28 and TRBJ2-1, with 12 nucleotides matching TRBD2. The CDR3 consists of 16 residues. V shed 5 bases and J 8 bases; nucleotides not matched to a gene: 10. Germline V gene sequence: CDR1 MDHEN, CDR2 SYDVKM. This chain's CDR3 is CASSVLTSGRDHEQFF. CDR3 coding DNA: TGTGCCAGCAGTGTTCTGACTAGCGGGAGAGATCATGAGCAGTTCTTC.

The chain is built from TRBV13 and TRBJ1-6; 10 bases match TRBD1. The CDR3 loop spans 17 amino acids. Germline CDR1 and CDR2: PRHDT and FYEKMQ (reference sequence). V gave up 5 bases and J gave up 2 bases; unmatched junction bases: 6. CDR3 protein: CASSDRQGATYNSPLHF. Here the CDR3 DNA reads TGTGCCAGCAGCGACCGACAGGGGGCCACCTATAATTCACCCCTCCACTTT.

The CDR3 reads CASSKGQQNTEAFF. CDR3 DNA: TGTGCCAGCAGCAAGGGACAGCAGAACACTGAAGCTTTCTTT. This chain links TRBV7-6 with TRBJ1-1, with 7 bases lining up with TRBD1. This CDR3 region has 14 residues. CDR1 is SGHVS, CDR2 FNYEAQ, per germline. Unmatched junction bases numbered 4, after V lost 5 bases and J lost 1 base.